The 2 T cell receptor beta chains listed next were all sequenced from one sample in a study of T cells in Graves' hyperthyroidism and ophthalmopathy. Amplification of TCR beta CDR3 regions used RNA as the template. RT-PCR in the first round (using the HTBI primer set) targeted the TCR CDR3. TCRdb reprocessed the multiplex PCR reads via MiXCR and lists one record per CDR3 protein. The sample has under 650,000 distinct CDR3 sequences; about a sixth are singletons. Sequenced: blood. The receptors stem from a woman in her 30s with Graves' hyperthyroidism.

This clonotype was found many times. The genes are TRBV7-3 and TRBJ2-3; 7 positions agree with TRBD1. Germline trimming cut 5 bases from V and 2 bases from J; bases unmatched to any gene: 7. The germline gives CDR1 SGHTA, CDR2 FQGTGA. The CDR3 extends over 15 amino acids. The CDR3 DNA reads TGTGCCAGCAGCACCGACAGGGCGCACACAGATACGCAGTATTTT. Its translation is CASSTDRAHTDTQYF.

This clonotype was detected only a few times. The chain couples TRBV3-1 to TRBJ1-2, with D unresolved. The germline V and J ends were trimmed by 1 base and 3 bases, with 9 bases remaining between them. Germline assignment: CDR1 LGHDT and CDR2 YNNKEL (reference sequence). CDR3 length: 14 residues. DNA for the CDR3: TGTGCCAGCAGCCAAGGGGCGGTGGACTATGGCTACACCTTC. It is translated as CASSQGAVDYGYTF. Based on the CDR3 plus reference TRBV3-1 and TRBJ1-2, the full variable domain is DTAVSQTPKYLVTQMGNDKSIKCEQNLGHDTMYWYKQDSKKFLKIMFSYNNKELIINETVPNRFSPKSPDKAHLNLHINSLELGDSAVYFCASSQGAVDYGYTFGSGTRLTVV.